This TCR beta chain was recovered during a study of shared clonotypes between healthy human individuals. TCRdb's copy holds only in-frame clones and misses some; the assay was immunoSEQ multiplex PCR. Here the sample spans some 680,000 clones, about 80% being singletons. The CDR3 is 16 amino acids. V was clipped by 4 bases and J by 6 bases; unmatched bases: 13. Germline V gene sequence: CDR1 SGHRS, CDR2 YFSETQ. This receptor was obtained from a woman younger than 45 in good health. The chain uses TRBV5-1 and TRBJ2-1; 7 bases map to TRBD1. Source material: memory CD4+ T cells sorted from blood. Sample subset: CD45RA-negative fraction. The CDR3 bases are TGCGCCAGCAGCATGCTTCCCGGGACAGAATTCAATGAGCAGTTCTTC. Amino acids: CASSMLPGTEFNEQFF.